What follows are 18 T cell receptor beta chains derived from one specimen sequenced in a study of blood T cell repertoires in COVID-19. TCRdb's copy holds only in-frame clones and misses some; the assay was immunoSEQ multiplex PCR. The sample holds almost 200,000 clones, roughly 80% seen once. Sequencing input: peripheral blood. The receptors were gathered from a man in his sixties with COVID-19, enrolled during active disease.

The V and J genes are TRBV5-5 and TRBJ2-1, with TRBD1 identical over 11 bases. The CDR3 consists of 16 residues. Looked up from germline, CDR1 is SGHKS and CDR2 is YYEKEE (reference sequence). Germline trimming cut 0 bases from V and 7 bases from J; bases unmatched to any gene: 6. The CDR3 region is CASSLGTGGIANEQFF. CDR3 in DNA: TGTGCCAGCAGCTTGGGGACAGGGGGCATTGCTAATGAGCAGTTCTTC.

The CDR3 sequence: CATSRDKFSGSPYNEQFF. CDR3 bases: TGTGCCACCAGCAGAGATAAATTTAGCGGGAGTCCCTACAATGAGCAGTTCTTC. The chain has TRBV15 and TRBJ2-1; TRBD2 matches at 9 bases. Germline loops: CDR1 LNHNV, CDR2 YYDKDF (reference sequence). The V and J ends lost 0 bases and 2 bases, in that order; junction bases with no gene match: 8. The CDR3 is 18 residues long.

The chain couples TRBV30 to TRBJ2-7, with 12 bases lining up with TRBD1. The CDR3 loop spans 15 amino acids. V gave up 3 bases and J gave up 4 bases; unmatched junction bases: 7. Germline CDR1 GTSNPN, CDR2 SVGIG (reference sequence). In DNA form, the CDR3 reads TGTGCCTGGAGGCTGGGGGGACAGGGGGCTTACGAGCAGTACTTC. Protein: CAWRLGGQGAYEQYF.

V is TRBV6-5 and J is TRBJ1-1; D is possibly TRBD1 (5 bases). Trimming stripped 0 bases from V and 7 bases from J, with 12 bases between. Per the germline V gene, CDR1 is MNHEY and CDR2 is SVGAGI. The CDR3 loop spans 14 amino acids. The DNA for the CDR3 is TGTGCCAGCAGTTACTCAAGGGGTCGGAATGAAGCTTTCTTT. Residues: CASSYSRGRNEAFF.

This sequence joins TRBV5-5 and TRBJ1-1; D remains unclear. The V end was cut by 5 bases, the J end by 1 base, with 12 bases between. Germline CDR1 reads SGHKS; CDR2 reads YYEKEE (reference sequence). This CDR3 contains 14 residues. CDR3 DNA sequence: TGTGCCAGCAGTTCGCCAAACAGGAACACTGAAGCTTTCTTT. Amino acids: CASSSPNRNTEAFF.

On this clone: Other DNA sequences within the sample encode an identical CDR3. This chain uses TRBV5-1 with TRBJ2-5, with TRBD2 identical over 7 bases. The CDR3 is 14 amino acids. V lost 0 bases, J lost 5 bases, and 4 bases stayed unmatched. Germline loops: CDR1 SGHRS, CDR2 YFSETQ. CDR3 loop: CASSLGQGGETQYF. DNA for the CDR3: TGCGCCAGCAGCTTGGGGCAGGGAGGGGAGACCCAGTACTTC. The full variable domain, with the rest looked up from reference TRBV5-1 and TRBJ2-5, is KAGVTQTPRYLIKTRGQQVTLSCSPISGHRSVSWYQQTPGQGLQFLFEYFSETQRNKGNFPGRFSGRQFSNSRSEMNVSTLELGDSALYLCASSLGQGGETQYFGPGTRLLVL.

This clone was picked up one time. The V and J genes are TRBV9 and TRBJ2-5; the match to TRBD1 covers 8 bases. There are 15 residues in the CDR3. The junction had 9 bases not matched to a gene; V was cut back by 4 bases and J by 4 bases. The germline gives CDR1 SGDLS, CDR2 YYNGEE. CDR3 bases: TGTGCCAGCAGCACCCGGACAGGGCAAGGAGAGACCCAGTACTTC. Its translation: CASSTRTGQGETQYF. Based on the CDR3 plus reference TRBV9 and TRBJ2-5, the full variable domain is DSGVTQTPKHLITATGQRVTLRCSPRSGDLSVYWYQQSLDQGLQFLIQYYNGEERAKGNILERFSAQQFPDLHSELNLSSLELGDSALYFCASSTRTGQGETQYFGPGTRLLVL.

As for this clone: A much larger clone sits a single nucleotide away, making a read error possible. The V call is TRBV6-5, the J call TRBJ1-2; weak D call: TRBD1 (6 bases). CDR3 length: 14 residues. Germline V gives CDR1 MNHEY, CDR2 SVGAGI. V lost 5 bases, J lost 2 bases, and 12 bases lay in between. Here the CDR3 DNA reads TGTGCCAGCAGTCCCGACAGGTCCAACTATGGCTACACCTTC. This encodes CASSPDRSNYGYTF.

The V gene is TRBV19, the J gene TRBJ1-1, with 7 bases identical to TRBD1. With V trimmed by 4 bases and J by 5 bases, 4 bases remained unmatched. Per the germline V gene, CDR1 is LNHDA and CDR2 is SQIVND (reference sequence). The CDR3 has 13 amino acids. Written as DNA, the CDR3 is TGTGCCAGTAGTAGGACAGGATGGACTGAAGCTTTCTTT. Translated, it gives CASSRTGWTEAFF.

This CDR3 is CASNSQVFNEQFF. CDR3 nucleotides: TGTGCCAGCAACAGCCAGGTGTTCAATGAGCAGTTCTTC. The chain has TRBV25-1 and TRBJ2-1; no clear D gene. The CDR3 has 13 residues. Trimming removed 7 bases at V and 6 bases at J, with 13 bases between. The germline V gene encodes CDR1 MGHDK and CDR2 SYGVNS.

The rearrangement links TRBV14 to TRBJ1-6; TRBD1 might be the D (6 bases). CDR3 length: 13 amino acids. The germline V gene encodes CDR1 SGHDN and CDR2 FVKESK. The V and J ends lost 1 base and 9 bases respectively, with 7 bases between them. CDR3 nucleotides: TGTGCCAGCAGCCAAGTCAGGGGTTCACCCCTCCACTTT. This codes for CASSQVRGSPLHF.

The chain couples TRBV19 to TRBJ1-5, with D possibly being TRBD1 (6 bases). Germline loops: CDR1 LNHDA, CDR2 SQIVND (reference sequence). V lost 2 bases and J 6 bases, leaving 14 bases between the germline ends. This CDR3 has 15 amino acids. CDR3 nucleotide sequence: TGTGCCAGTAGTATATCAACAGGGTCGGGTCAGCCCCAGCATTTT. It codes for CASSISTGSGQPQHF. Full variable domain (outside the CDR3, taken from reference TRBV19 and TRBJ1-5): DGGITQSPKYLFRKEGQNVTLSCEQNLNHDAMYWYRQDPGQGLRLIYYSQIVNDFQKGDIAEGYSVSREKKESFPLTVTSAQKNPTAFYLCASSISTGSGQPQHFGDGTRLSIL.

The rearrangement joins TRBV18 to TRBJ2-6; no reliable D call. The germline V gene has CDR1 KGHSH and CDR2 LQKENI. Trimming pared 6 bases from V and 10 bases from J, leaving 10 bases between. CDR3 length: 12 amino acids. This chain's CDR3 is CASSLELNVLTF. CDR3 sequence (DNA): TGTGCCAGCTCCCTCGAGTTAAACGTCCTGACTTTC.

This chain connects TRBV19 to TRBJ2-1, with TRBD1 matching 8 bases. The CDR3 runs to 16 residues. The V gene end was trimmed by 4 bases and the J gene end by 5 bases; junction bases not matched to a gene: 10. The germline gives CDR1 LNHDA, CDR2 SQIVND (reference sequence). CDR3 coding DNA: TGTGCCAGTAGTACAAAGACAGGGGAGAAGGACAATGAGCAGTTCTTC. Amino acid sequence: CASSTKTGEKDNEQFF.

The chain links TRBV5-6 to TRBJ1-4; TRBD1 matches at 7 bases. With 4 bases clipped from V and 6 bases from J, the junction kept 9 bases outside the gene matches. The CDR3 has 15 residues. Germline assignment: CDR1 SGHDT and CDR2 YYEEEE. CDR3 sequence reads: CASSRTGEEDEKLFF. The CDR3 bases are TGTGCCAGCAGCCGAACAGGGGAGGAGGATGAAAAACTGTTTTTT.

The chain joins TRBV6-2 or TRBV6-3 to TRBJ1-1; possible D gene TRBD1, 5 bases. Germline CDR1 reads MNHEY; CDR2 reads SVGEGT. The V end was cut by 0 bases, the J end by 2 bases, with 13 bases between. CDR3 length equals 16 residues. The CDR3 DNA follows: TGTGCCAGCAGTTACTCGACCCTAGGGGTCAACACTGAAGCTTTCTTT. Amino acids: CASSYSTLGVNTEAFF.

The rearrangement joins TRBV7-8 to TRBJ1-5, with D unresolved. This CDR3 has 13 amino acids. Trimming left V 2 bases short and J 0 bases short, with 2 bases between. The germline V gene has CDR1 SGHVS and CDR2 FQNEAQ. The CDR3 DNA sequence: TGTGCCAGCAGCTTACATAGCAATCAGCCCCAGCATTTT. It codes for CASSLHSNQPQHF.

The V call is TRBV6-5, the J call TRBJ2-3; D is possibly TRBD2 (6 bases). Between the trimmed V and J ends, which lost 6 bases and 6 bases, there was a span of 19 bases. The CDR3 is 15 residues long. The germline gives CDR1 MNHEY, CDR2 SVGAGI. CDR3 sequence: CASRLTGGNQDTQYF. The DNA of the CDR3 is TGTGCCAGCAGGCTTACTGGGGGGAACCAGGATACGCAGTATTTT.